This T cell receptor (beta chain) was captured by sequencing in a study of vaccination and CD4 T cells after COVID-19 (dated by TCRdb to between 2022 and 2023). At the level of the whole study: Convalescent patients had a positive SARS-CoV-2 result on nasal swab PCR, and of these patients, several had mild disease and one had severe disease. Post-COVID blood samples were collected from convalescent patients a median of around 96 days after diagnosis, with a range of about 35 to 161 days. Six males and four females were included in the convalescent cohort, with two Hispanic individuals, seven Caucasians, two Asians and one multiracial person represented. Participants received two doses of either the Pfizer-BioNTech BNT162b2 vaccine (n=8) or the Moderna mRNA-1273 vaccine (n=2). Overlapping spike peptide pools from SARS-CoV-2 and from the common cold coronaviruses HCoV-NL63, HCoV-OC43 and HCoV-229E were used as culture stimuli. The time from the second vaccine dose to post-vaccine blood sampling had a median of 72 days and ranged from about 12 to 250 days. Control cultures received a CEFX viral epitope pool as the positive control, an HIV-1 Nef peptide pool as the negative control, or no peptide. In 10 COVID-19 convalescent patients and a handful of infection-naive healthy vaccine recipients, the spike-specific CD4+ TCR repertoire before mRNA vaccination was compared with the repertoire after mRNA vaccination. General study outcomes and caveats: Of the vaccine-specific clones in convalescent patients, 304 of 307, or nearly all, reacted only to SARS-CoV-2 spike and did not cross-react with common cold coronaviruses. In convalescent patients, a median roughly 85% of post-vaccine SARS-CoV-2-reactive clones were detected only after vaccination, suggesting vaccine-specific priming. Relatively few convalescent patients were included in the study, and early timepoints after natural infection were not analyzed. An increase in the median number of SARS-CoV-2-reactive clonotypes from approximately 21 after infection to about 39 after vaccination was observed, but the change was not found to be significant.

Regarding this clonotype: Its antigen remains undetermined. It has no much larger one-base neighbor in the sample; base qualities were not kept.

Reading the label with the study, this specimen's treatment or condition is: roughly 11-day PBMC culture with coronavirus spike peptide pools or control peptides (ViraFEST assay). The study used the ViraFEST assay, which expanded antigen-specific T cells with peptide pools and then identified expanded clonotypes by TCR sequencing. The positive SARS-CoV-2 PCR tests of the convalescent patients were dated from March to December 2020, before the Alpha, Beta and Delta variants emerged in the United States. Roughly 2 million PBMCs per well were cultured in IMDM with approximately 4.9% human AB serum and approximately 10 IU/ml IL-2, plus 10 ug/ml peptide pools. Half of the culture medium was replaced with fresh IL-2-containing medium on days 3 and 7. After about 11 days of culture, CD4+ T cells were isolated by negative selection using the EasySep CD4+ T cell isolation kit. Ficoll-Paque Plus gradient centrifugation was used to isolate PBMCs from whole blood, and the isolated PBMCs were then either used fresh or cryopreserved at -140C. In general, triplicate wells were set up for every culture condition.

Between the V and J ends, shortened by 3 bases and 0 bases respectively, the junction contains 5 bases. Reading the germline V gene (reference sequence) gives CDR1 SEHNR and CDR2 FQNEAQ. Including cysteine and phenylalanine, the CDR3 has 13 amino acids. Of the read, only the CDR3 DNA is kept; its 39 bases are in frame from base 1. Libraries came from PCR. TCR sequencing of DNA from cultured CD4+ T cells used the Oncomine TCR Beta short-read assay at the Johns Hopkins FTIC core. The QIAamp micro DNA kit was used to extract genomic DNA from the cultured CD4+ T cells. Oncomine TCR Beta libraries made from cultured CD4+ T cells were pooled using unique dual indexes and sequenced on an Illumina iSeq 100. The authors processed their data as follows. Non-productive sequences were removed, and CDR3s not starting with C, not ending with F or W, or shorter than 7 amino acids were discarded. Antigen-specific clonotypes were identified using the MANAFEST web application through comparison of peptide-stimulated wells with reference and other culture wells. An FDR below 0.05, an odds ratio above 5, and a productive frequency above 0.1% in at least two of three replicate wells were required for clones to be considered positive. A clonotype was classed as cross-reactive if the clonotype showed significant expansion both in SARS-CoV-2 spike wells and in at least one common cold coronavirus spike condition. Levenshtein distances (stringdist) and unrooted phylogenetic trees (ape) in R version 3.6.1 were used to assess CDR3 homology. The raw public data were reprocessed by TCRdb itself: fastp quality trimming at Q25, MiXCR clonotype calling, in-frame beta chains only. Every distinct CDR3 protein forms one entry, paired with its most common genes and DNA. Clone size and V and J calls follow TCRdb, not the original study. In this sample the table shows some 19,000 distinct CDR3 sequences, less than 70% of which occur a single time. The ten most abundant clones make up roughly 5.7% of the sample.

The sample comprised CD4+ T cells from blood, cultured in vitro. The clonotype was recovered from a human donor who had recovered from COVID-19. Recombination joined TRBV7-9 with TRBJ1-1, with the D segment identity uncertain. The sequence in DNA is TGTGCCAGCAGCTTTGAAGTGAACACTGAAGCTTTCTTT. Its translation reads: CASSFEVNTEAFF.